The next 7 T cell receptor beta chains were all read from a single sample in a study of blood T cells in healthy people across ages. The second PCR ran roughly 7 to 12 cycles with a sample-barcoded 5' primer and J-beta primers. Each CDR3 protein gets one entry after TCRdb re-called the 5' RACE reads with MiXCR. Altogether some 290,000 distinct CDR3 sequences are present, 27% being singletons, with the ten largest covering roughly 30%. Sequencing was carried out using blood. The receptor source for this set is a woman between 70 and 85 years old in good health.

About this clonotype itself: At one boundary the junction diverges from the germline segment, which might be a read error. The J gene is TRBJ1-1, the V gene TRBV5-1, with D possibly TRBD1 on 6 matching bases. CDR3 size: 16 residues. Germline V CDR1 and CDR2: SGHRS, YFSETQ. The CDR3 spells CASSLSAGAMNIEAFF. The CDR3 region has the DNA TGCGCCAGCAGCTTGAGCGCAGGGGCGATGAACATTGAAGCTTTCTTT.

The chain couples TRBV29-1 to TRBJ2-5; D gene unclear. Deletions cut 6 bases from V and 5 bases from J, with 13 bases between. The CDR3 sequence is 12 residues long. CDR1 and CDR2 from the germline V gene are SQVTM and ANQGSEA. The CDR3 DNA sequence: TGCAGCGTCGGCCGGGCAGGCGAGACCCAGTACTTC. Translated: CSVGRAGETQYF.

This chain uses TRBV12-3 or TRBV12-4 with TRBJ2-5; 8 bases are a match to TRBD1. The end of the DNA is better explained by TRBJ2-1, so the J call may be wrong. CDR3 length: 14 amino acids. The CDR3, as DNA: TGTGCCAGCAGGAGACAGGGGAAGGGCAATGAGCAGTTCTTC. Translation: CASRRQGKGNEQFF.

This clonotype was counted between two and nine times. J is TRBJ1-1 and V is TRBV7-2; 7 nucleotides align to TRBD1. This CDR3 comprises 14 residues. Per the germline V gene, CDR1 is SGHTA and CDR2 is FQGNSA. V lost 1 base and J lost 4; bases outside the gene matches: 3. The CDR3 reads CASSLGQGFTEAFF. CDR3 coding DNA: TGTGCCAGCAGCTTAGGACAGGGATTCACTGAAGCTTTCTTT.

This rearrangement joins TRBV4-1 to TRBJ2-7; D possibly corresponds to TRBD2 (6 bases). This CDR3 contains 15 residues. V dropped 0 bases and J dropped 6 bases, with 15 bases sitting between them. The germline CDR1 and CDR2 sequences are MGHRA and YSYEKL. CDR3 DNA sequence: TGCGCCAGCAGCCAAGATCTTCATTCCGGGAGCGAGCAGTACTTC. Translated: CASSQDLHSGSEQYF.

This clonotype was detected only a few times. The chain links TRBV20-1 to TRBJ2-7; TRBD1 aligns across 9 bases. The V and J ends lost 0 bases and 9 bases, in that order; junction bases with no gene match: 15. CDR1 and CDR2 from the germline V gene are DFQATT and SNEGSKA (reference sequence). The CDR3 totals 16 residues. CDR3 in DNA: TGCAGTGCTAGAGACCTAACCGGGACAGGGAACCTAGTGCAGTACTTC. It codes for CSARDLTGTGNLVQYF.

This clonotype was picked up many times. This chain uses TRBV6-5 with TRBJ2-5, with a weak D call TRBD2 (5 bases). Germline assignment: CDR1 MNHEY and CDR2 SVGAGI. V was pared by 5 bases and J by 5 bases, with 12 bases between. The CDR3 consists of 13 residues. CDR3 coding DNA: TGTGCCAGCAGTGGGCCACGAGGGGAGACCCAGTACTTC. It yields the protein CASSGPRGETQYF.